Listed below are T cell receptor beta chains from one sample, sequenced in a study of blood T cell repertoires in COVID-19. Some clones are missing from TCRdb's copy, which holds only in-frame ones; the method was immunoSEQ multiplex PCR. The data show around 320,000 clones, roughly 90% seen once. Sequenced input: peripheral blood. All receptors come from a woman aged 25 to 39 with COVID-19, enrolled during active disease. Each CDR3 is given with its conserved first and last residue. A D gene is named only where the DNA matches it firmly. Rows may omit the clone size; those that give it use once, few, many or a size class.

j_call | v_call | d_call | clone_size | cdr3_nt | cdr3_aa
TRBJ2-3 | TRBV3-1/TRBV3-2 | TRBD2 | - | TGTGCCAGCACCGACACGAAAGCGGGGGGGGCAGATACGCAGTATTTT | CASTDTKAGGADTQYF
TRBJ2-7 | TRBV7-8 | - | - | TGTGCCAGCAGCTTAGTAGGGGGCTCCTACGAGCAGTACTTC | CASSLVGGSYEQYF
TRBJ1-4 | TRBV5-4 | - | - | TGTGCCAGCAGCTTGAGCGGAATGAATAATGAAAAACTGTTTTTT | CASSLSGMNNEKLFF
TRBJ1-2 | TRBV2 | - | - | TGTGCCAGCAACGAATTTGGGACTCTTCCTGGGGGCTACACCTTC | CASNEFGTLPGGYTF
TRBJ2-7 | TRBV21-1 | - | - | TGTGCCAGCAGCAAACAACCGTCTGGGTATAGGGACACCTACGAGCAGTACTTC | CASSKQPSGYRDTYEQYF
TRBJ1-5 | TRBV2 | TRBD1 | - | TGTGCCAGCAGGCCCGGGACAGGGGGTGGGTATAGCAATCAGCCCCAGCATTTT | CASRPGTGGGYSNQPQHF
TRBJ2-1 | TRBV11-2 | TRBD2 | - | TGTGCCAGCAGCCATAGCGGGGGCCCCTACAATGAGCAGTTCTTC | CASSHSGGPYNEQFF
TRBJ2-7 | TRBV5-6 | TRBD1 | - | TGTGCCAGCAGCCGACAGGGGTCCTACGAGCAGTACTTC | CASSRQGSYEQYF
TRBJ2-7 | TRBV11-2 | TRBD1 | - | TGTGCCAGCAGCTTCTCCGGGACAGGCCTGACCTACTTC | CASSFSGTGLTYF
TRBJ2-7 | TRBV5-1 | TRBD1 | - | TGCGCCAGCAGCTTGGGTACAGGGGGGAGCGAGCAGTACTTC | CASSLGTGGSEQYF
TRBJ2-7 | TRBV7-9 | - | - | TGTGCCAGCAGCTTACCGGGACACTCCTACGAGCAGTACTTC | CASSLPGHSYEQYF
TRBJ1-4 | TRBV28 | - | - | TGTGCCAGCAGTTTGCCCCCCGGGTTCAGGCGGGCCAAACTGTTTTTT | CASSLPPGFRRAKLFF
TRBJ1-5 | TRBV5-5 | - | - | TGTGCCAGCAGCCTTTACTCCGAGTCGAATCAGCCCCAGCATTTT | CASSLYSESNQPQHF
TRBJ1-6 | TRBV19 | TRBD1 | - | TGTGCCAGTAGTATCGACAGGGGGCGAGGTTCACCCCTCCACTTT | CASSIDRGRGSPLHF
TRBJ2-7 | TRBV3-1/TRBV3-2 | TRBD2 | once | TGTGCCAGCAGCCGCAGCGGGGGGACCTACGAGCAGTACTTC | CASSRSGGTYEQYF
TRBJ2-1 | TRBV27 | TRBD1 | - | TGTGCCAGCAGTTTATCAGGACAGGGCTCCTACAATGAGCAGTTCTTC | CASSLSGQGSYNEQFF
TRBJ1-1 | TRBV11-2 | TRBD1 | - | TGTGCCAGCAGCCCGGGACAGGGAGGTGAAGCTTTCTTT | CASSPGQGGEAFF
TRBJ2-1 | TRBV5-5 | TRBD1 | - | TGTGCCAGCAGCTATGGACAGGGGACGGATGAGCAGTTCTTC | CASSYGQGTDEQFF
TRBJ2-5 | TRBV11-2 | - | - | TGTGCCAGCAGCTTTACTAGCACAGAGACCCAGTACTTC | CASSFTSTETQYF
TRBJ2-5 | TRBV7-8 | TRBD2 | - | TGTGCCAGCAGCTTAGGACTAGCGGGGGGGCTGGGAGAGACCCAGTACTTC | CASSLGLAGGLGETQYF
TRBJ1-2 | TRBV28 | TRBD1 | - | TGTGCCAGCAGTCTCGCCGGGACAGAGGGCTACACCTTC | CASSLAGTEGYTF
TRBJ2-1 | TRBV5-1 | TRBD2 | - | TGCGCCAGCAGCCAGCGGGGGGCGGATGAGCAGTTCTTC | CASSQRGADEQFF
TRBJ2-5 | TRBV7-6 | - | - | TGTGCCAGCAGCCTTATGGGTCTGGGGGCGGAGACCCAGTACTTC | CASSLMGLGAETQYF
TRBJ1-4 | TRBV6-2/TRBV6-3 | - | - | TGTGCCAGCAGTTACTCGAAGCAGGACTTAACAAAACTGTTTTTT | CASSYSKQDLTKLFF
TRBJ2-7 | TRBV5-1 | TRBD1 | once | TGCGCCAGCAGCTTGGGCGGACAGGCGACTTACGAGCAGTACTTC | CASSLGGQATYEQYF
TRBJ1-6 | TRBV7-9 | TRBD1 | - | TGTGCCAGCAGCTCGACAGGGCTTGGTTCACCCCTCCACTTT | CASSSTGLGSPLHF
TRBJ2-7 | TRBV20-1 | - | few | TGCAGTGCGGGACTTACCTACGAGCAGTACTTC | CSAGLTYEQYF
TRBJ2-7 | TRBV18 | TRBD2 | once | TGTGCCAGCTCACCATCGGGGGGTACGAGGTCCTACGAGCAGTACTTC | CASSPSGGTRSYEQYF
TRBJ2-4 | TRBV5-4 | TRBD1 | - | TGTGCCAGCAGCCCGGGACAGGGGATCGGAGCCAAAAACATTCAGTACTTC | CASSPGQGIGAKNIQYF
TRBJ1-6 | TRBV13 | TRBD1 | - | TGTGCCAGCAGCCTGGGAGGACAGGGGGATCCCCGGTACTATAATTCACCCCTCCACTTT | CASSLGGQGDPRYYNSPLHF
TRBJ1-1 | TRBV10-1 | TRBD1 | - | TGCGCCAGCAGTATCGGAACCGGGACAGGGGATGGATTT | CASSIGTGTGDGF
TRBJ2-2 | TRBV5-1 | TRBD2 | - | TGCGCCAGCCGACCTACTAGCGGGGACACCGGGGAGCTGTTTTTT | CASRPTSGDTGELFF
TRBJ2-7 | TRBV5-6 | TRBD2 | medium-sized | TGTGCCAGCAGCGCGGGAGGGCTAGCGGAACTCCTCTCCTACGAGCAGTACTTC | CASSAGGLAELLSYEQYF
TRBJ2-5 | TRBV7-9 | TRBD2 | - | TGTGCCAGCAGCTTAGGGACTAGCGGGGGGTCGGAGACCCAGTACTTC | CASSLGTSGGSETQYF
TRBJ1-3 | TRBV7-9 | - | - | TGTGCCAGCAGCTTAAAACAGACCTTCTCTGGAAACACCATATATTTT | CASSLKQTFSGNTIYF
TRBJ2-7 | TRBV12-3/TRBV12-4 | - | - | TGTGCCAGCAGCCAGACAGGCCCCTACGAGCAGTACTTC | CASSQTGPYEQYF
TRBJ2-5 | TRBV4-1 | TRBD2 | - | TGCGCCAGCAGCCAAGCGCGGGGGGCCGGGGAGACCCAGTACTTC | CASSQARGAGETQYF
TRBJ2-7 | TRBV7-9 | TRBD2 | - | TGTGCCAGCAGCTGGGGCGGGGGTTACGAGCAGTACTTC | CASSWGGGYEQYF
TRBJ1-3 | TRBV5-1 | TRBD1 | - | TGCGCCAGCAGCTTTGGGGGGACAGCAACTGGAAACACCATATATTTT | CASSFGGTATGNTIYF
TRBJ1-6 | TRBV27 | TRBD1 | - | TGTGCCAGCAGTCCCCAGACAGGGCGTATTTCACCCCTCCACTTT | CASSPQTGRISPLHF
TRBJ2-3 | TRBV19 | TRBD2 | few | TGTGCCAGTAGAAGGGAGCGGGGGAGCACAGATACGCAGTATTTT | CASRRERGSTDTQYF
TRBJ1-2 | TRBV29-1 | - | - | TGCAGCGTTGAAGCGGTGAACTATGGCTACACCTTC | CSVEAVNYGYTF
TRBJ2-2 | TRBV28 | - | - | TGTGCCAGCGGAGGGCTACGACAGGGGAACACCGGGGAGCTGTTTTTT | CASGGLRQGNTGELFF
TRBJ2-7 | TRBV28 | - | - | TGTGCCAGCAGTTTACTAGGCGCATTCTACGAGCAGTACTTC | CASSLLGAFYEQYF
TRBJ2-7 | TRBV4-2 | - | - | TGTGCCAGCAGCCAAGATCTCCCAGTTGCGGGGGCCTCCTACGAGCAGTACTTC | CASSQDLPVAGASYEQYF
TRBJ1-6 | TRBV4-1 | TRBD1 | - | TGCGCCAGCAGCCAAGTTCTAAACAGGGGAAAGAGCTCCTATAATTCACCCCTCCACTTT | CASSQVLNRGKSSYNSPLHF
TRBJ2-7 | TRBV5-6 | TRBD1 | once | TGTGCCAGCAGCATACAGGGGGAGCAGTACTTC | CASSIQGEQYF
TRBJ1-2 | TRBV4-1 | - | - | TGCGCCAGCAGCCAGTGGCAGGCGATTAACTATGGCTACACCTTC | CASSQWQAINYGYTF